The table lists the clone carrying this T cell receptor (beta chain) with a few counts. What it binds is unknown. This record comes from a study of cytomegalovirus exposure and HLA in healthy donors. The wider study: There were approximately 400 genotyped donors. Of these, roughly 80% fell in the genetic ancestry cluster associated with self-reported Caucasian donors. Findings and caveats of the study: Analyses of presence and absence presupposed an approximately uniform sequencing depth across donors.

CDR3 length: 14 amino acids. From germline, CDR1 is KGHSH and CDR2 LQKENI. Losses at the gene ends were 5 bases for V and 5 bases for J; bases not matched to a gene: 9. PCR involved 60 Vbeta and 13 Jbeta primers. In the source study's methods: Unique TCR beta chains totaled roughly 80 million in a later count, with some 10 million of them shared. Profiled with immunoSEQ multiplex PCR; TCRdb holds only in-frame clones, not every one. V and J calls and clone size are as listed in that table; D and trimming were resolved from the DNA. This sample yields approximately 200,000 clones, of which more than 60% are seen a single time; around 0.2% belongs to the top ten.

The sequencing sample was made of PBMCs. The TCR originated in a girl aged 2-9 years in good health and CMV-seronegative. The chain is built from TRBV18 and TRBJ2-7; 7 bases are a match to TRBD2. Here the CDR3 DNA reads TGTGCCAGCTCATATCAGCGGGGTAGCAACGAGCAGTACTTC. Protein sequence: CASSYQRGSNEQYF. Using reference TRBV18 and TRBJ2-7 for the parts outside the CDR3, the full variable domain is NAGVMQNPRHLVRRRGQEARLRCSPMKGHSHVYWYRQLPEEGLKFMVYLQKENIIDESGMPKERFSAEFPKEGPSILRIQQVVRGDSAAYFCASSYQRGSNEQYFGPGTRLTVT.